Detailed here is one TCR beta chain. Which antigen it targets is not known. Qualities for individual bases were not recorded, and no much larger clone is one base off. RNA was extracted using the RNeasy kit, and roughly 0.45 to 1 microgram was reverse transcribed with random hexamers. The immunoSEQ multiplex PCR assay, which covers 54 Vbeta and 13 Jbeta segments, was used to amplify TCR beta CDR3 regions. Bias from PCR amplification was corrected by using a synthetic template baseline for primer optimization and for computational correction. As for the original processing: Reads were annotated to V, D and J genes according to IMGT and were analyzed with immunoSEQ Analyzer, with only productive sequences retained. Clonality was calculated as one minus the Shannon entropy normalized by log2 of the number of productive unique sequences. For each patient and control, public and private clones were evaluated within the 100 most prevalent clones. Clones were defined as Susac-specific when absent from the healthy and MS cohorts, from about 1,100 published viral clones and from other ImmuneACCESS disease sequences. TCRdb reran the public reads through fastp at Q25 and MiXCR, keeping productive beta chains. Under each unique CDR3 protein, matching rows form one entry showing the most common genes and DNA. These V and J calls originate from TCRdb's pipeline instead of the authors' own analysis. The sample table shows 400,000 or so distinct CDR3 sequences, and 85% are seen once. The top ten constitute 0.09% to 0.15% of the sample.

This record comes from a study of CD8 T cells in Susac syndrome (dated by TCRdb to about 2019). Some background on the complete study: The study used repertoire sequencing to test whether antigen drove CD8+ T cell activation and differentiation in Susac syndrome. The study compared CD8+ T cell repertoire clonality among eleven to twelve healthy donors, around 14 Susac syndrome patients and roughly 15 multiple sclerosis patients. Study-wide findings and limitations: The number of individuals in the TCR sequencing and HLA analysis was acknowledged as relatively small.

Peripheral blood CD8+ and CD4+ T cells from healthy donors, Susac syndrome patients and multiple sclerosis patients were profiled using high-throughput TCR beta sequencing. Treatment-naive patients with stable or active relapsing-remitting disease fulfilling revised McDonald criteria were used as multiple sclerosis controls. CD8+ TEMRA cells were enriched by FACS, while bulk CD8+ and CD4+ T cells were purified by magnetic negative isolation. Blood was drawn into EDTA tubes, processed within 24 hours, and PBMCs were isolated by density gradient centrifugation. PBMCs intended for TCR sequencing were frozen in liquid nitrogen and were later thawed in a 37 degrees C water bath. A purity of at least 90% was achieved for sorted or isolated CD4+, CD8+ and CD8+ TEMRA cells. Sequences were obtained from CD8+ T cells from PBMCs. The TCR comes from a human donor with multiple sclerosis.

The nucleotide sequence is given as TGTGCCAGCAGCGTAGGTCTGGCGGGAAGTTGGAATGAGCAGTTCTTC. This is translated as CASSVGLAGSWNEQFF. The rearrangement joined TRBV9 to TRBJ2-1, with TRBD2 as a weak D call on 6 bases. The germline V gene sets CDR1 to SGDLS and CDR2 to YYNGEE. Deletion took 0 bases off V and 7 bases off J, with a span of 17 bases between the germline ends. Reading from cysteine to phenylalanine, the CDR3 counts 16 amino acids. This entry keeps only the CDR3 DNA: 48 bases, framed from base 1.